This TCR beta chain appears in the sequencing data of a study of T cell responses to AZD1222 COVID-19 vaccine. Looking at the study overall: Second doses at about 4 or about 12 weeks were pooled.

CDR1 MNHNS and CDR2 SASEGT come from the germline V gene. The CDR3 loop spans 13 amino acids. Trimming removed 6 bases from V and 5 bases from J, with 13 bases in between. Comments on this clone: Its matching antigen is unknown.

Study observations and caveats: Donors, mostly white British, included more females; clonal diversity was possibly underestimated. Two doses of AZD1222 preceded a rise in Spike-specific TCR breadth and depth. Targeting of unmutated variant regions was reportedly seen in nearly half of spike-specific TCRs.

Data came from immunoSEQ multiplex PCR; TCRdb stores just in-frame clones and leaves some out. In the table there are fewer than 120,000 clones, around 82% of which are singletons. This receptor was identified in an adult in good health. The chain uses TRBV6-1 and TRBJ1-2; the D gene is possibly TRBD1 (5 bases). Source: peripheral blood, taken on day 0 of AZD1222 vaccination. This CDR3 reads CASRPTAGYGYTF. CDR3 DNA sequence: TGTGCCAGCAGACCGACAGCAGGGTATGGCTACACCTTC.